A selection of T cell receptor beta chains follows, all from one sample in a study of identifying expanded T cells in peripheral blood. The table came from immunoSEQ multiplex PCR; TCRdb's copy has only in-frame clones and leaves some out. The table shows 100,000 or so clones, with around nine tenths occurring only once. Sequenced input: blood. These receptors were obtained from a person between 18 and 75 years old in good health. Each CDR3 is given with its conserved first and last residue. D genes are given only for firm matches.

d_call j_call v_call cdr3_aa
- TRBJ1-5 TRBV18 CASSSGARNQPQHF
- TRBJ1-5 TRBV2 CASGGRVFQPQHF
TRBD1 TRBJ1-6 TRBV5-1 CASSWGTGLPPLHF
- TRBJ1-3 TRBV5-1 CASRTASGNTIYF
TRBD1 TRBJ1-1 TRBV7-8 CASSARDRGSNTEAFF
- TRBJ1-4 TRBV9 CASSVTGGVYEKLFF
- TRBJ1-5 TRBV6-4 CASSEYSGQPQHF
TRBD1 TRBJ2-7 TRBV7-9 CASSPRQGKDEQYF
- TRBJ2-7 TRBV11-2 CASSLDLSEQYF
TRBD2 TRBJ2-1 TRBV4-3 CASSQASGGANEQFF
TRBD2 TRBJ2-3 TRBV10-2 CASSESPRTSGSTDTQYF
- TRBJ2-1 TRBV7-9 CASSRSGALIYEQFF
- TRBJ1-5 TRBV7-9 CASSPWLDQPQHF
- TRBJ1-6 TRBV5-4 CASSLLNDPPLHF
- TRBJ1-5 TRBV28 CASSLGMPQHF
TRBD1 TRBJ2-1 TRBV29-1 CSVRDRGNNEQFF
- TRBJ2-6 TRBV21-1 CASHRDPTNSGANVLTF
TRBD1 TRBJ1-4 TRBV5-3 CASSQDTGDEKLFF
TRBD1 TRBJ1-5 TRBV7-6 CASSSHLTGGKVPQHF
- TRBJ1-2 TRBV2 CASTMTGYTF
- TRBJ2-3 TRBV18 CASSPPGTRDTQYF
- TRBJ1-3 TRBV5-1 CASSPEGPFSGNTIYF
- TRBJ2-2 TRBV28 CASIFQENTGELFF
- TRBJ1-1 TRBV19 CASRAPRRTGENTEAFF
- TRBJ1-1 TRBV11-2 CASSLSFGAEAFF
- TRBJ2-2 TRBV19 CAMRGVGGELFF
- TRBJ2-7 TRBV25-1 CASSDPTYRETEQYF
TRBD2 TRBJ2-3 TRBV7-9 CASSLGLAGDYTDTQYF
- TRBJ2-3 TRBV18 CASSPSAGGGTDTQYF
- TRBJ2-2 TRBV7-2 CASVPSSHNTGELFF
- TRBJ1-2 TRBV4-1 CASSQDGGYGYTF
TRBD1 TRBJ2-1 TRBV13 CASSGTGIYNEQFF
- TRBJ2-2 TRBV27 CASSLSRTGELFF
TRBD2 TRBJ2-7 TRBV4-3 CASSQDHGPSGGSNFSYEQYF
TRBD2 TRBJ2-1 TRBV6-1 CASSVLAVSSYNEQFF
- TRBJ1-4 TRBV30 CAWRSPRRDEKLFF
- TRBJ1-6 TRBV7-9 CASSISRGDSPLHF
TRBD1 TRBJ2-7 TRBV5-4 CASSQGGTGSYEQYF
- TRBJ1-2 TRBV4-3 CASSQGLIQGPGYTF
- TRBJ2-7 TRBV7-9 CASSLWGRDTAYEQYF
- TRBJ1-4 TRBV9 CASSPGGEKLFF
TRBD2 TRBJ2-7 TRBV29-1 CSALRSSGSYEQYF
TRBD1 TRBJ2-7 TRBV25-1 CASSDQGTGQYEQYF
- TRBJ2-2 TRBV5-4 CASSLETAGELFF
- TRBJ1-1 TRBV30 CAWRANTEAFF
TRBD1 TRBJ1-1 TRBV7-2 CASSPRQGGTEAFF
TRBD1 TRBJ2-3 TRBV11-2 CASSLMGQPRADTQYF
TRBD2 TRBJ2-1 TRBV10-3 CAIRASGGEYNEQFF
TRBD1 TRBJ1-3 TRBV10-3 CASQGKGGESSGNTIYF
- TRBJ2-3 TRBV28 CASRLDSASTDTQYF
- TRBJ1-6 TRBV5-1 CASSLEWVREHSPLHF
- TRBJ1-5 TRBV19 CASSIPVPGYSNQPQHF
- TRBJ1-2 TRBV6-5 CASSYMGGANGYTF
- TRBJ1-1 TRBV13 CASSLSRGEAFF